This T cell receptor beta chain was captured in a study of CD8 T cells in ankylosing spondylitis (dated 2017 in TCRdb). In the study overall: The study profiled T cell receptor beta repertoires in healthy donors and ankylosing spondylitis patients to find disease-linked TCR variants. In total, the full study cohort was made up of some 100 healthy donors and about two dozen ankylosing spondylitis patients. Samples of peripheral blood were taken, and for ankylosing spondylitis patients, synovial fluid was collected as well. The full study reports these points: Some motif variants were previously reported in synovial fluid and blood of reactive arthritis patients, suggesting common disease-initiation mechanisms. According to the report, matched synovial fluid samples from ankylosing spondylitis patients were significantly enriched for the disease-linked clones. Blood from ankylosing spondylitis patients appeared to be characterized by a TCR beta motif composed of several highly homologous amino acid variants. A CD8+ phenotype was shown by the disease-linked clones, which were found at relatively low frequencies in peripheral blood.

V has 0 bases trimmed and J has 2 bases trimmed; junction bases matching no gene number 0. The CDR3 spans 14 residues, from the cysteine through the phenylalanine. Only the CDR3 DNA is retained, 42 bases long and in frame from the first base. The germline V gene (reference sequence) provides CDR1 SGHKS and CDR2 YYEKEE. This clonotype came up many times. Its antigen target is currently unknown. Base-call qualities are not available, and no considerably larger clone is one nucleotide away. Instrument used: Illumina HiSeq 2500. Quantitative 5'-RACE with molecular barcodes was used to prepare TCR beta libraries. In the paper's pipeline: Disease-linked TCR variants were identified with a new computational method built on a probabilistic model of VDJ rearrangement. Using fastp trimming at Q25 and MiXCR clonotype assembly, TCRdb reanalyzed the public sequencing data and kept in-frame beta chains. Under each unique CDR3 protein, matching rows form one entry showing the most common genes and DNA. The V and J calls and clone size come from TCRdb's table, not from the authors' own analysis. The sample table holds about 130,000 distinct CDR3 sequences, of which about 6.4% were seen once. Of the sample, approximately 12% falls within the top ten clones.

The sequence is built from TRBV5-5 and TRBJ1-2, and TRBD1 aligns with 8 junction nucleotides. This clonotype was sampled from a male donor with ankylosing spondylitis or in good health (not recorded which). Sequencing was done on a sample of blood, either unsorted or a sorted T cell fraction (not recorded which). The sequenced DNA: TGTGCCAGCAGCTTGGACAGGGGGAACTATGGCTACACCTTC. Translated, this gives CASSLDRGNYGYTF. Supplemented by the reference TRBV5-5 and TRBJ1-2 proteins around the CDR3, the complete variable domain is DAGVTQSPTHLIKTRGQQVTLRCSPISGHKSVSWYQQVLGQGPQFIFQYYEKEERGRGNFPDRFSARQFPNYSSELNVNALLLGDSALYLCASSLDRGNYGYTFGSGTRLTVV.